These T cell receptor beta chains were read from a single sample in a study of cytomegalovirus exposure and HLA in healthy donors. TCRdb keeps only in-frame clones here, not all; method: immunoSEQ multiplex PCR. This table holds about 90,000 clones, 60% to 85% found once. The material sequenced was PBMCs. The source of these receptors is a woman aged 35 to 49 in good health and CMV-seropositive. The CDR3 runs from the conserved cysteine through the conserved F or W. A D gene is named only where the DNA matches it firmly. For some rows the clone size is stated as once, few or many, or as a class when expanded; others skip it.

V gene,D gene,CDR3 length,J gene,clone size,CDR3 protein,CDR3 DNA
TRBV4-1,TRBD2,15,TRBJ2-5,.,CASSQVNSGWETQYF,TGCGCCAGCAGCCAAGTTAATAGCGGGTGGGAGACCCAGTACTTC
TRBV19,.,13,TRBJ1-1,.,CASRVVGGTEAFF,TGTGCCAGTAGAGTCGTTGGGGGGACTGAAGCTTTCTTT
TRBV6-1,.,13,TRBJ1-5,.,CASRPGQNQPQHF,TGTGCCAGCAGACCGGGACAAAATCAGCCCCAGCATTTT
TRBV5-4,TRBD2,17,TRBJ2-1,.,CASSLHRTSGASNEQFF,TGTGCCAGCAGCTTACATAGGACTAGCGGGGCTAGCAATGAGCAGTTCTTC
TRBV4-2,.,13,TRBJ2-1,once,CASSQDGSGAQFF,TGTGCCAGCAGCCAAGATGGGTCGGGAGCGCAGTTCTTC
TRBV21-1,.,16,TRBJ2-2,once,CASSRRDSANTGELFF,TGTGCCAGCAGCAGGAGGGACAGCGCGAACACCGGGGAGCTGTTTTTT
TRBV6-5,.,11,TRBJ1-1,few,CASLVGQEAFF,TGTGCCAGCTTGGTTGGACAGGAAGCTTTCTTT
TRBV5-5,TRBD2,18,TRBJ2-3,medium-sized,CASRLGLAGSPSTDTQYF,TGTGCCAGCAGACTAGGACTAGCGGGTTCGCCTAGCACAGATACGCAGTATTTT
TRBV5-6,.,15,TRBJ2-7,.,CASSLGTGLSSEQYF,TGTGCCAGCAGCTTGGGTACGGGACTCAGTAGCGAGCAGTACTTC
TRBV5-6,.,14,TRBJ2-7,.,CASSPKGGIYEQYF,TGTGCCAGCAGCCCCAAGGGGGGGATCTACGAGCAGTACTTC
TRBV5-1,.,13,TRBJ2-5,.,CASSFRDKETQYF,TGCGCCAGCAGCTTCCGGGACAAAGAGACCCAGTACTTC
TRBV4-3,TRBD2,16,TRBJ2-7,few,CASSQALAGGAYEQYF,TGCGCCAGCAGCCAAGCCCTAGCGGGAGGTGCCTACGAGCAGTACTTC
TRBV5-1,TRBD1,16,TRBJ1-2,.,CASSLGQGAEIYGYTF,TGCGCCAGCAGCTTGGGACAGGGGGCGGAGATCTATGGCTACACCTTC
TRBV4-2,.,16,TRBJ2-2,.,CASSQDRAGKTGELFF,TGTGCCAGCAGCCAAGACAGGGCTGGGAAAACCGGGGAGCTGTTTTTT
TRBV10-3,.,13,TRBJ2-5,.,CAITPTTQETQYF,TGTGCCATCACCCCGACTACCCAAGAGACCCAGTACTTC
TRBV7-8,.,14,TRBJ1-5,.,CASSLVRQHQPQHF,TGTGCCAGCAGCTTAGTCAGACAACATCAGCCCCAGCATTTT
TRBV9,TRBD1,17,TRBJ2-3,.,CASSPRPDRLLTDTQYF,TGTGCCAGCAGCCCACGACCGGACAGGCTCCTCACAGATACGCAGTATTTT
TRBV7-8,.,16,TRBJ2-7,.,CASSPKVAVISYEQYF,TGTGCCAGCAGCCCTAAGGTAGCGGTTATCTCCTACGAGCAGTACTTC
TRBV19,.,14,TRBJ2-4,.,CASSIGQGVNIQYF,TGTGCCAGTAGTATAGGTCAGGGCGTAAACATTCAGTACTTC
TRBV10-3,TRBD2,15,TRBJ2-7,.,CAISELPSGGYEQYF,TGTGCCATCAGTGAGTTACCTAGCGGGGGATACGAGCAGTACTTC